The T cell receptor beta chain described here comes from a study of blood T cells in healthy people across ages. With 2 bases clipped from V and 1 base from J, the junction kept 10 bases outside the gene matches. The CDR3 sequence is 17 residues long. The germline CDR1 and CDR2 sequences are SGHRS and YFSETQ. The authors ran a second PCR of about 6 to 11 cycles using a sample-barcoded 5' primer and a J-beta primer mix. No fewer than 3 million CDR3-containing paired-end reads came from each sample. Via MiXCR, TCRdb re-called the 5' RACE reads, giving one row per CDR3 protein. The sample consists of hundreds of thousands of distinct CDR3 sequences, roughly 21% of them appearing once. Each sample yielded at least 6 million isolated PBMCs. The extraction recovered at least 5.5 micrograms of total RNA per sample.

This receptor was obtained from a man aged 65-85 years in good health. The chain recombines TRBV5-1 with TRBJ2-5; 8 bases align to TRBD1. Sequenced sample: blood. CDR3 bases: TGCGCCAGCAGCTTCCCGCGGACAGGGTCTACCCAAGAGACCCAGTACTTC. Protein sequence: CASSFPRTGSTQETQYF.